This entry lists 28 T cell receptor beta chains sequenced from one sample in a study of T cell repertoires in cytomegalovirus infection. TCRdb reprocessed the reads with MiXCR, giving one entry per CDR3 protein. The sample records around 130,000 distinct CDR3 sequences, 7% to 10% being singletons. Sequencing used PBMCs. These receptors were obtained from a human donor in good health (CMV status not recorded). Some clones in this sample may be carry-over from other donors' samples.

In its sample, this clonotype was seen many times. The chain carries TRBV27 and TRBJ1-5; the D is unclear. There are 15 residues in the CDR3. The V gene's germline CDR1 is MNHEY and CDR2 SMNVEV (reference sequence). V was pared by 2 bases and J by 0 bases, with 8 bases between. CDR3 nucleotides: TGTGCCAGCAGTTTAATCCCTGATAGCAATCAGCCCCAGCATTTT. This sequence encodes CASSLIPDSNQPQHF.

The table lists this clonotype with many counts. The genes are TRBV7-3 and TRBJ2-2; a possible D gene is TRBD2 (6 bases). Trimming left V 1 base short and J 4 bases short, with 13 bases between. CDR3 length: 16 amino acids. In germline, CDR1 is SGHTA, CDR2 FQGTGA. The CDR3 DNA reads as TGTGCCAGCAGCTTAATGGGGGGAGTGGTCACCGGGGAGCTGTTTTTT. Amino acids: CASSLMGGVVTGELFF.

This clonotype came up many times. V usage is TRBV15 and J usage is TRBJ2-5; D uncertain. Between the trimmed V and J ends, which lost 0 bases and 0 bases, there was a span of 5 bases. The CDR3 covers 14 residues. CDR1 and CDR2 (germline): LNHNV, YYDKDF (reference sequence). CDR3 bases: TGTGCCACCAGCAGAGATTACAACCAAGAGACCCAGTACTTC. Its translation: CATSRDYNQETQYF.

The sample holds many counts of this clonotype. This chain connects TRBV7-9 to TRBJ1-1; D gene unclear. The CDR3 is made up of 15 amino acids. CDR1 and CDR2 (germline): SEHNR, FQNEAQ (reference sequence). Trimming pared 5 bases from V and 5 bases from J, leaving 18 bases between. The CDR3: CASSHIGRSRTEAFF. The CDR3 DNA sequence: TGTGCCAGCAGCCATATTGGACGGTCCAGGACTGAAGCTTTCTTT.

This clonotype was detected many times. The CDR3: CASSLASGALSSGANVLTF. The CDR3 DNA follows: TGTGCCAGCAGCTTAGCGTCAGGGGCACTGAGCTCTGGGGCCAACGTCCTGACTTTC. The chain combines TRBV7-6 with TRBJ2-6; TRBD1 might be the D (6 bases). The V gene's germline CDR1 is SGHVS and CDR2 FNYEAQ. Trimming took off 0 bases at V and 0 bases at J, with 15 bases between the two ends. The CDR3 has 19 residues.

The V call is TRBV12-3 or TRBV12-4, the J call TRBJ1-2, with D unresolved. This CDR3 is 13 amino acids long. Trimming pared 3 bases from V and 8 bases from J, leaving 13 bases between. The CDR3 nucleotides read TGTGCCAGCAGTTTGGTAGTCTCTGGCGGCTACACCTTC. Translated, it gives CASSLVVSGGYTF.

The chain links TRBV5-4 to TRBJ2-5; TRBD1 matches at 7 bases. With 4 bases clipped from V and 2 bases from J, the junction kept 5 bases outside the gene matches. The germline V gene encodes CDR1 SGHNT and CDR2 YYREEE (reference sequence). The CDR3 has 14 amino acids. CDR3 in DNA: TGTGCCAGCAGCCGACGGGACAGTCAAGAGACCCAGTACTTC. This codes for CASSRRDSQETQYF. Drawing the rest from reference TRBV5-4 and TRBJ2-5, the complete variable domain is ETGVTQSPTHLIKTRGQQVTLRCSSQSGHNTVSWYQQALGQGPQFIFQYYREEENGRGNFPPRFSGLQFPNYSSELNVNALELDDSALYLCASSRRDSQETQYFGPGTRLLVL.

This clonotype was seen a few times. The chain carries TRBV20-1 and TRBJ1-5, with TRBD1 matching over 9 bases. Germline V gene lookup returns CDR1 DFQATT and CDR2 SNEGSKA (reference sequence). V dropped 0 bases and J dropped 1; count of bases not matched to a gene: 13. The CDR3 sequence is 19 residues long. Written as DNA, the CDR3 is TGCAGTGCTAGAGATCCCTCGTCCTCCGGGACAGGGAGCAATCAGCCCCAGCATTTT. As protein: CSARDPSSSGTGSNQPQHF.

This rearrangement joins TRBV2 to TRBJ2-2, with 10 nucleotides matching TRBD1. Germline V gene lookup returns CDR1 SNHLY and CDR2 FYNNEI. Trimming at V came to 8 bases and at J to 0 bases, leaving 15 bases not matched to a gene. CDR3 length: 19 residues. CDR3 residues: CASCFILGTGDSNTGELFF. DNA of the CDR3: TGTGCCAGCTGTTTTATCCTTGGGACAGGGGATTCGAACACCGGGGAGCTGTTTTTT.

The table lists this clonotype with a few counts. This sequence joins TRBV4-1 and TRBJ1-2; maybe TRBD1 (5 bases). Germline CDR1 MGHRA, CDR2 YSYEKL. The CDR3 length is 15 residues. Trimming took 0 bases from V and 4 from J, leaving 12 bases between them. CDR3 loop: CASSQDFSGSYGYTF. CDR3 nucleotides: TGCGCCAGCAGCCAAGATTTTTCAGGGTCCTATGGCTACACCTTC.

This clonotype came up many times. The V call is TRBV2, the J call TRBJ1-5; no reliable D call. V dropped 5 bases and J dropped 3 bases, with 11 bases sitting between them. The germline CDR1 and CDR2 sequences are SNHLY and FYNNEI. This CDR3 comprises 14 residues. As DNA, the CDR3 is TGTGCCAGCAGTAAATCCGGCATCAATCAGCCCCAGCATTTT. Its protein product is CASSKSGINQPQHF.

This clonotype came up many times. The chain is built from TRBV7-6 and TRBJ2-6, with D uncertain. The V end lost 5 bases, the J end lost 2 bases, and 13 bases lay between the germline ends. CDR1 SGHVS and CDR2 FNYEAQ come from the germline V gene. This CDR3 contains 16 residues. The DNA for the CDR3 is TGTGCCAGCAGCGCCCTGACATCGGCTGGGGCCAACGTCCTGACTTTC. As protein: CASSALTSAGANVLTF.

The V call is TRBV29-1, the J call TRBJ2-5, with a tentative D call TRBD1 (6 bases). V lost 4 bases and J lost 5, with 14 bases in between. This CDR3 is 13 amino acids long. Germline values: CDR1 SQVTM, CDR2 ANQGSEA. The CDR3 DNA reads as TGCAGCGTTGTGGTGGGGGCCGGGGAGACCCAGTACTTC. Residues: CSVVVGAGETQYF. Variable domain in full (rest from reference TRBV29-1 and TRBJ2-5): SAVISQKPSRDICQRGTSLTIQCQVDSQVTMMFWYRQQPGQSLTLIATANQGSEATYESGFVIDKFPISRPNLTFSTLTVSNMSPEDSSIYLCSVVVGAGETQYFGPGTRLLVL.

In regard to this clonotype: A read error may be the cause here, since a much bigger clone is one base away. This chain uses TRBV7-2 with TRBJ1-1; TRBD1 matches 9 bases. This CDR3 contains 12 residues. CDR1 SGHTA and CDR2 FQGNSA come from the germline V gene. The CDR3 sequence is CPSSTGGGEAFF. The CDR3 DNA reads as TGTCCCAGCAGTACAGGGGGCGGTGAAGCTTTCTTT.

The table lists this clonotype with many counts. The chain carries TRBV7-2 and TRBJ1-1, with D perhaps matching TRBD1 (5 bases). V lost 5 bases, J lost 1 base, and 11 bases lay in between. The germline V gene encodes CDR1 SGHTA and CDR2 FQGNSA. The CDR3 is made up of 14 amino acids. Here the CDR3 DNA reads TGTGCCAGCAGCCTCAGGGTGGAGAACACTGAAGCTTTCTTT. It yields the protein CASSLRVENTEAFF.

The chain links TRBV19 to TRBJ2-7, with D tentatively TRBD2 (6 bases). Germline CDR1 reads LNHDA; CDR2 reads SQIVND (reference sequence). The CDR3 covers 15 residues. V lost 6 bases and J lost 2, with 17 bases in between. DNA of the CDR3: TGTGCCAGTAGGACCCGGGCTGGCGGGACCTACGAGCAGTACTTC. This gives the protein CASRTRAGGTYEQYF. Looking up the rest from reference TRBV19 and TRBJ2-7 gives the full variable domain: DGGITQSPKYLFRKEGQNVTLSCEQNLNHDAMYWYRQDPGQGLRLIYYSQIVNDFQKGDIAEGYSVSREKKESFPLTVTSAQKNPTAFYLCASRTRAGGTYEQYFGPGTRLTVT.

This clonotype was seen many times. The chain links TRBV6-1 to TRBJ2-3; tentative D call: TRBD2 (6 bases). The CDR3 runs to 15 residues. Germline CDR1 reads MNHNS; CDR2 reads SASEGT. V dropped 6 bases and J dropped 4 bases, with 17 bases sitting between them. The CDR3 spells CASSRGGVGPDTQYF. The CDR3 nucleotides read TGTGCCAGCAGCCGCGGAGGGGTTGGCCCAGATACGCAGTATTTT.

This clonotype has just a few counts. The chain carries TRBV9 and TRBJ2-5, with TRBD1 matching 8 bases. V was pared by 3 bases and J by 3 bases, with 10 bases of the junction left unmatched. The germline V gene encodes CDR1 SGDLS and CDR2 YYNGEE. The CDR3 length is 16 residues. The CDR3 DNA is TGTGCCAGCAGCGCTCACTCCCTACAGGGGGAAGAGACCCAGTACTTC. Translated, it gives CASSAHSLQGEETQYF.

Note on this clonotype: At one end, the junction sequence differs from germline, possibly due to a read error. The chain couples TRBV5-1 to TRBJ1-4; 7 bases line up with TRBD1. Germline V CDR1 and CDR2: SGHRS, YFSETQ. The CDR3 extends over 15 amino acids. As DNA, the CDR3 is TGCGCCAGAAGCTTGGCAGGGACAGCTAATGAAAAACTGTTTTTT. Translation gives CARSLAGTANEKLFF.

This clonotype occurred many times. The genes are TRBV6-6 and TRBJ1-2; 7 bases are shared with TRBD1. This CDR3 contains 12 residues. Germline lookup yields CDR1 MNHNY and CDR2 SVGAGI (reference sequence). The J segment lost 6 bases and the V segment lost 6 bases, leaving 4 bases of the junction unmatched. The DNA of the CDR3 is TGTGCCAGCAGCCAGACAGGGAATGGCTACACCTTC. Translating it yields CASSQTGNGYTF.

This clonotype was seen at least ten times. The chain couples TRBV11-2 to TRBJ2-3, with D hard to call. The CDR3 has 13 residues. V lost 6 bases and J 1 base, leaving 8 bases between the germline ends. Germline V CDR1 and CDR2: SGHAT, FQNNGV. CDR3 in amino acids: CASRGIGTDTQYF. DNA of the CDR3: TGTGCCAGCAGGGGGATAGGCACAGATACGCAGTATTTT.

The V gene is TRBV7-2, the J gene TRBJ2-4; D unresolved. Trimming removed 2 bases at V and 6 bases at J, with 11 bases between. The CDR3 has 14 amino acids. CDR1 is SGHTA and CDR2 is FQGNSA in the germline V gene. The CDR3: CASSLSATLNIQYF. CDR3 nucleotides: TGTGCCAGCAGCTTATCCGCCACCCTAAACATTCAGTACTTC.

This clonotype was seen many times. The gene calls are TRBV7-2 and TRBJ1-1; no clear D. Germline V CDR1 and CDR2: SGHTA, FQGNSA. The CDR3 is 15 residues long. Between the trimmed V and J ends, which lost 3 bases and 1 base, there was a span of 12 bases. The CDR3 coding sequence is TGTGCCAGCAGCTTTGGTTCAGCGGCGAACACTGAAGCTTTCTTT. It encodes CASSFGSAANTEAFF.

This clonotype was detected ten times or more. This chain links TRBV14 with TRBJ1-1; the D is unclear. The CDR3 extends over 14 amino acids. The V end lost 5 bases, the J end lost 4 bases, and 14 bases lay between the germline ends. Germline V gene data show CDR1 as SGHDN and CDR2 as FVKESK. DNA of the CDR3: TGTGCCAGCAGCTTTACCCGTTTTGGCACTGAAGCTTTCTTT. Translation gives CASSFTRFGTEAFF. The full variable domain, completed using reference TRBV14 and TRBJ1-1, is EAGVTQFPSHSVIEKGQTVTLRCDPISGHDNLYWYRRVMGKEIKFLLHFVKESKQDESGMPNNRFLAERTGGTYSTLKVQPAELEDSGVYFCASSFTRFGTEAFFGQGTRLTVV.

This clonotype was counted many times. The chain joins TRBV7-2 to TRBJ1-2; D remains ambiguous. This CDR3 is built from 16 residues. Trimming removed 1 base from V and 4 bases from J, with 16 bases in between. CDR1 SGHTA and CDR2 FQGNSA come from the germline V gene. This chain's CDR3 is CASSLGFVAGLYGYTF. The CDR3 coding sequence is TGTGCCAGCAGCTTAGGATTCGTTGCAGGACTCTATGGCTACACCTTC.

The table lists this clonotype with many counts. J is TRBJ1-2 and V is TRBV7-8; D gene uncertain. Germline assignment: CDR1 SGHVS and CDR2 FQNEAQ. The CDR3 runs 15 residues. V lost 1 base and J lost 0, with 9 bases in between. The CDR3, as DNA: TGTGCCAGCAGCTTAGGCGAGAAACCTAACTATGGCTACACCTTC. Translation: CASSLGEKPNYGYTF.

This clonotype was counted many times. The chain has TRBV18 and TRBJ2-7; TRBD2 might be the D (6 bases). The V and J ends lost 0 bases and 0 bases respectively, with 9 bases between them. CDR3 length: 15 residues. CDR1 and CDR2 (germline): KGHSH, LQKENI. CDR3 residues: CASSPPGRSSYEQYF. The CDR3 coding sequence is TGTGCCAGCTCACCACCTGGGAGGAGCTCCTACGAGCAGTACTTC.

The DNA for the CDR3 is TGTGCCAGCTCACCACTCCCTGCCGGGGGCAATGAGCAGTTCTTC. The encoded protein is CASSPLPAGGNEQFF. The genes are TRBV18 and TRBJ2-1, with a weak D call TRBD2 (6 bases). The V end lost 1 base, the J end lost 6 bases, and 13 bases lay between the germline ends. CDR1 is KGHSH and CDR2 is LQKENI in the germline V gene. This CDR3 is built from 15 residues.